Described below is a single T cell receptor (beta chain) sequence and its context. The source of the sample is a study of CD8 T cells in Susac syndrome. FACS enriched CD8+ TEMRA cells, while bulk CD8+ and CD4+ were negatively isolated. V lost 5 bases and J lost 8; bases outside the gene matches: 14. This CDR3 contains 16 residues. Per germline, CDR1 MDHEN and CDR2 SYDVKM. When the RNA was reverse transcribed, random hexamers were used with an input of about 0.5 to 1 ug. Multiplex immunoSEQ PCR targeted 54 Vbeta and 13 Jbeta TCR beta segments. TCRdb re-called the immunoSEQ multiplex PCR reads through MiXCR, storing one row per CDR3 protein. This sample has about 150,000 distinct CDR3 sequences, with approximately 95% found just once.

Material for sequencing was CD4+ T cells from PBMCs. This chain joins TRBV28 and TRBJ2-3; 9 nucleotides line up with TRBD2. The sequence derives from a human donor in good health. In nucleotides, the CDR3 is TGTGCCAGCAGTCCGGGCGCGGGAGGGGGCCGGGGTACGCAGTATTTT. Translation: CASSPGAGGGRGTQYF.